This T cell receptor (beta chain) was obtained from a study of T cells in Graves' hyperthyroidism and ophthalmopathy. For the study at large: Peripheral blood collection took place at initial diagnosis, before any treatment. Study results and limitations: Researchers report that a 13 V-J model separated ophthalmopathy from stable hyperthyroidism.

The study defined stable Graves' hyperthyroidism as no ophthalmopathy progression within 18 months. Orbital computed tomography and thyroid ultrasound, together with serum TRAb and thyroxine and clinical symptoms, were used for diagnoses. Note on this clonotype: Its antigen is unknown.

There were TCR beta CDR3 regions amplified from RNA transcripts. HTBI primers drove first-round RT-PCR of the TCR CDR3. TCRdb reprocessed the multiplex PCR reads with MiXCR, giving one entry per CDR3 protein. Of 360,000 or so distinct CDR3 sequences in the sample, over 15% were seen once. The CDR3 is 17 residues long. V shed 2 bases and J 4 bases; nucleotides not matched to a gene: 11. The germline CDR1 and CDR2 sequences are MNHEY and SVGEGT. The sequenced sample was blood. The receptor's source is a woman in her late teens or twenties with Graves' hyperthyroidism. This chain uses TRBV6-2 or TRBV6-3 with TRBJ2-7; 10 bases align to TRBD2. Written as DNA, the CDR3 is TGTGCCAGCAGTTACCCCCCCGTCGGAGCGGGGGGGTACGAGCAGTACTTC. Its protein product is CASSYPPVGAGGYEQYF.